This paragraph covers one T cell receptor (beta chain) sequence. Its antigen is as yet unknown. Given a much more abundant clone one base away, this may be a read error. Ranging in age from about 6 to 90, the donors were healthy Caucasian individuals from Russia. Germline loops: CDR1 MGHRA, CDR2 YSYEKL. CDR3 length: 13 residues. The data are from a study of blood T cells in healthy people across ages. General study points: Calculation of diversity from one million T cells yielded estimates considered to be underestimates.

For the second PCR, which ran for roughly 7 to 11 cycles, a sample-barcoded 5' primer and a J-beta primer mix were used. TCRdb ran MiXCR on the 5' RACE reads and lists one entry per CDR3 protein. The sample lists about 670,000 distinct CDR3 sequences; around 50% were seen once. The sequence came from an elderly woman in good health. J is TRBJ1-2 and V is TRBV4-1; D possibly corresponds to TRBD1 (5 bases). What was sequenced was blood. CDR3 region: CASGQEQDFGYTF. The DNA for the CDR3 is TGCGCCAGCGGCCAAGAACAGGATTTTGGCTACACCTTC.